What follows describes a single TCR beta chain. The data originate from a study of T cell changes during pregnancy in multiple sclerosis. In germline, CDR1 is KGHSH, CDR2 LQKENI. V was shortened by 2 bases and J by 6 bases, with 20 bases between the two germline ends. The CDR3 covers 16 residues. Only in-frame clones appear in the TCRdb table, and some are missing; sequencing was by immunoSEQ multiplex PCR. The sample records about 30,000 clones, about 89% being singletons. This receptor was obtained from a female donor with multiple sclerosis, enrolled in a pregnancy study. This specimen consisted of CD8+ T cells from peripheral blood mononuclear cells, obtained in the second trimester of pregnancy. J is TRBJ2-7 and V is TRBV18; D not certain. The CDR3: CASSPIRERLPIEQYF. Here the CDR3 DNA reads TGTGCCAGCTCACCAATTCGTGAGAGGCTACCCATCGAGCAGTACTTC.